This T cell receptor (beta chain) derives from a study of shared clonotypes between healthy human individuals. Study details: For every donor, three CD4 naive, three CD4 memory, two CD8 naive and one CD8 memory plates were used.

Germline V gene lookup returns CDR1 SGHVS and CDR2 FQNEAQ. The CDR3 extends over 15 amino acids. The V gene lost 5 bases and the J gene lost 2 bases, with 10 bases spanning the gap. Here immunoSEQ multiplex PCR was the method, and the copy in TCRdb shows in-frame clones only, minus some. The sample carries 1.4 million to 1.5 million clones, 96% recorded once. A word on this clone: Its antigen is undetermined.

Findings and caveats of the study: Unshared clonotypes carried lower generation probabilities than those common to all four donors. Approximately 4.9% of naive CD4 clonotypes were shared across four donors. Collection of samples was limited to blood; tissue repertoires likely differ.

The chain recombines TRBV7-8 with TRBJ2-6, with D uncertain. The specimen was naive CD4+ T cells sorted from blood. Subset indicated: CD45RA+ positively selected. This clonotype originated in a man aged 30 to 45 in good health. The CDR3 region has the DNA TGTGCCAGCAGCCTTATTCGGGCTGGGGCCAACGTCCTGACTTTC. This gives the protein CASSLIRAGANVLTF.